These 10 T cell receptor beta chains came from one sample sequenced in a study of blood T cell repertoires in COVID-19. Clones were read by immunoSEQ multiplex PCR, and TCRdb kept only the in-frame ones, dropping some. The sample includes 140,000 or so clones, 80% to 90% of them seen just once. Sequenced: peripheral blood. The receptors were sampled from a man aged 55-75 years with active or convalescent COVID-19.

V usage is TRBV18 and J usage is TRBJ2-7, with TRBD1 matching 7 bases. This CDR3 has 13 amino acids. From germline, CDR1 is KGHSH and CDR2 LQKENI. V lost 6 bases and J lost 2; bases outside the gene matches: 4. The CDR3 DNA sequence: TGTGCCAGCTCGCAGGGACAGACCTACGAGCAGTACTTC. Its protein product is CASSQGQTYEQYF.

The gene calls are TRBV28 and TRBJ2-4; D may be TRBD1 (6 bases). CDR3 size: 15 residues. Germline V gene data show CDR1 as MDHEN and CDR2 as SYDVKM. The V end lost 2 bases, the J end lost 3 bases, and 11 bases lay between the germline ends. The CDR3 is CASSLTGSVKNIQYF. CDR3 DNA sequence: TGTGCCAGCAGTTTAACAGGGTCGGTCAAAAACATTCAGTACTTC.

The chain uses TRBV6-4 and TRBJ1-1; D gene ambiguous. The CDR3 has 17 amino acids. Trimming shortened V by 7 bases and J by 1 base, and 22 bases separated the two germline ends. The V gene's germline CDR1 is MRHNA and CDR2 SNTAGT. The CDR3 reads CASMERADPFRNTEAFF. The DNA for the CDR3 is TGTGCCAGCATGGAGAGGGCAGATCCGTTCAGGAACACTGAAGCTTTCTTT.

This chain connects TRBV2 to TRBJ1-4; a weak D match, TRBD1 (5 bases). V lost 5 bases and J lost 0, with 10 bases in between. The germline CDR1 and CDR2 sequences are SNHLY and FYNNEI. This CDR3 contains 15 residues. The CDR3 here is CASSRWGSTNEKLFF. The CDR3 DNA follows: TGTGCCAGCAGTCGTTGGGGCTCAACTAATGAAAAACTGTTTTTT.

V gene TRBV7-3 combines with J gene TRBJ1-6; D is ambiguous. Trimming stripped 4 bases from V and 6 bases from J, with 7 bases between. This CDR3 has 13 residues. Germline V gives CDR1 SGHTA, CDR2 FQGTGA. The CDR3 nucleotides read TGTGCCAGCAGCTCAACCGTTAATTCACCCCTCCACTTT. Protein: CASSSTVNSPLHF.

This clone was detected once. J is TRBJ1-2 and V is TRBV18; maybe TRBD1 (5 bases). The V end was cut by 0 bases, the J end by 4 bases, with 15 bases between. The CDR3 runs to 16 residues. Germline CDR1 and CDR2: KGHSH and LQKENI. The CDR3 DNA sequence: TGTGCCAGCTCACCACCTTCCGGGACTGTTACCTATGGCTACACCTTC. Protein: CASSPPSGTVTYGYTF. The full variable domain, completed using reference TRBV18 and TRBJ1-2, is NAGVMQNPRHLVRRRGQEARLRCSPMKGHSHVYWYRQLPEEGLKFMVYLQKENIIDESGMPKERFSAEFPKEGPSILRIQQVVRGDSAAYFCASSPPSGTVTYGYTFGSGTRLTVV.

This clone was found a few times. This chain connects TRBV5-4 to TRBJ2-5; no clear D. The CDR3 length is 15 residues. Germline assignment: CDR1 SGHNT and CDR2 YYREEE (reference sequence). Trimming took 4 bases from V and 1 from J, leaving 14 bases between them. The CDR3 DNA follows: TGTGCCAGCAGCCCAGGCGTAAAGTCCCAAGAGACCCAGTACTTC. The encoded protein is CASSPGVKSQETQYF.

The CDR3 reads CASSYSGGSHNEKLFF. For the CDR3, the DNA is TGTGCCAGCAGTTACTCGGGGGGTTCTCACAATGAAAAACTGTTTTTT. V usage is TRBV6-5 and J usage is TRBJ1-4; D perhaps matches TRBD1 (5 bases). This CDR3 is built from 16 residues. CDR1 and CDR2 from the germline V gene are MNHEY and SVGAGI. V was shortened by 0 bases and J by 5 bases, with 13 bases between the two germline ends.

The V gene is TRBV7-2, the J gene TRBJ2-7, with 8 positions matching TRBD2. The CDR3 covers 15 residues. In germline, CDR1 is SGHTA, CDR2 FQGNSA. V shed 5 bases and J 2 bases; nucleotides not matched to a gene: 8. CDR3 in DNA: TGTGCCAGCAGCCCCACTAGCGGACAAGCCTACGAGCAGTACTTC. It translates to CASSPTSGQAYEQYF.

The J gene is TRBJ2-7, the V gene TRBV19; 10 nucleotides align to TRBD2. The CDR3 sequence is 15 residues long. Per the germline V gene, CDR1 is LNHDA and CDR2 is SQIVND (reference sequence). V was pared by 3 bases and J by 2 bases, with 4 bases of the junction left unmatched. This CDR3 is CASSISAGGTYEQYF. In nucleotides, the CDR3 is TGTGCCAGTAGTATTTCAGCGGGAGGGACCTACGAGCAGTACTTC. The variable domain in full, completed from reference TRBV19 and TRBJ2-7, reads DGGITQSPKYLFRKEGQNVTLSCEQNLNHDAMYWYRQDPGQGLRLIYYSQIVNDFQKGDIAEGYSVSREKKESFPLTVTSAQKNPTAFYLCASSISAGGTYEQYFGPGTRLTVT.